Each of the 14 T cell receptor beta chains below was sequenced from the same sample in a study of technical replicates of blood from a handful of donors. TCRdb's table, derived via immunoSEQ multiplex PCR, lists solely in-frame clones and lacks some. The repertoire includes about 75,000 clones, around 97% of them detected once, and under 0.35% sits in the top ten. Sequenced: T cells isolated from PBMCs. All receptors derive from a human donor in good health.

The chain links TRBV10-3 to TRBJ2-1, with 13 bases matching TRBD2. The CDR3 has 15 amino acids. CDR1 and CDR2 (germline): ENHRY, SYGVKD. V gave up 3 bases and J gave up 6 bases; unmatched junction bases: 2. The CDR3 spells CAISDTSGRGNEQFF. DNA for the CDR3: TGTGCCATCAGTGACACTAGCGGGAGGGGCAATGAGCAGTTCTTC.

The chain is built from TRBV9 and TRBJ2-1, with 13 bases fitting TRBD2. The CDR3 loop spans 15 amino acids. V lost 2 bases, J lost 8 bases, and 4 bases stayed unmatched. CDR1 and CDR2 (germline): SGDLS, YYNGEE. The CDR3 DNA reads TGTGCCAGCAGCGTCCGACTAGCGGGAGGAGATGAGCAGTTCTTC. This codes for CASSVRLAGGDEQFF.

The J gene is TRBJ1-2, the V gene TRBV19, with D maybe TRBD1 (5 bases). With 1 base removed from V and 0 bases from J, the gap between germline ends came to 18 bases. CDR1 and CDR2 from the germline V gene are LNHDA and SQIVND (reference sequence). This CDR3 has 18 amino acids. CDR3 protein: CASSIAGYPALTNYGYTF. CDR3 DNA sequence: TGTGCCAGTAGTATAGCAGGGTACCCCGCATTGACTAACTATGGCTACACCTTC.

The rearrangement uses TRBV5-4 and TRBJ2-7; D is perhaps TRBD2 (7 bases). The length of the CDR3 is 13 residues. The V gene lost 2 bases and the J gene lost 5 bases, with 11 bases spanning the gap. Germline CDR1 and CDR2: SGHNT and YYREEE (reference sequence). The CDR3 nucleotides read TGTGCCAGCAGCTTCCCGGGGGGCGACGAGCAGTACTTC. Protein sequence: CASSFPGGDEQYF.

The sample holds one count of this clone. The chain links TRBV2 to TRBJ1-4, with 8 positions matching TRBD1. J was trimmed by 1 base and V by 7 bases; bases with no gene match: 2. Germline V lookup: CDR1 SNHLY, CDR2 FYNNEI. CDR3 length equals 14 residues. CDR3 protein: CASKTGGTNEKLFF. CDR3 nucleotide sequence: TGTGCCAGCAAAACAGGGGGAACTAATGAAAAACTGTTTTTT. Full variable domain (remainder filled in from reference TRBV2 and TRBJ1-4): EPEVTQTPSHQVTQMGQEVILRCVPISNHLYFYWYRQILGQKVEFLVSFYNNEISEKSEIFDDQFSVERPDGSNFTLKIRSTKLEDSAMYFCASKTGGTNEKLFFGSGTQLSVL.

This rearrangement joins TRBV5-1 to TRBJ2-1; maybe TRBD2 (7 bases). V shed 4 bases and J shed 10 bases, with 15 bases lying between them. Per germline, CDR1 SGHRS and CDR2 YFSETQ. The CDR3 has 13 residues. CDR3 nucleotide sequence: TGCGCCAGCAGCCTCGGAAGGGGGGGCGAGCAGTTCTTC. It encodes CASSLGRGGEQFF.

This rearrangement joins TRBV9 to TRBJ2-3; TRBD2 aligns across 13 bases. CDR3 length: 16 residues. Germline CDR1 reads SGDLS; CDR2 reads YYNGEE. Trimming took 3 bases from V and 3 from J; bases not matched to a gene: 4. The CDR3 here is CASSAGTSGITDTQYF. CDR3 sequence (DNA): TGTGCCAGCAGCGCCGGGACTAGCGGGATTACAGATACGCAGTATTTT.

DNA of the CDR3: TGTGCCAGCAGCTTGGGAGCGCAAGAGACCCAGTACTTC. This translates into CASSLGAQETQYF. The chain links TRBV11-2 to TRBJ2-5, with a possible D match to TRBD2 (5 bases). Per the germline V gene, CDR1 is SGHAT and CDR2 is FQNNGV. This CDR3 comprises 13 residues. The germline V and J ends were trimmed by 3 bases and 2 bases, with 7 bases remaining between them.

This chain connects TRBV10-3 to TRBJ2-5, with unresolved D. V shed 3 bases and J shed 2 bases, with 10 bases lying between them. This CDR3 has 14 amino acids. Germline V CDR1 and CDR2: ENHRY, SYGVKD. In DNA form, the CDR3 reads TGTGCCATCAGTGAAGTGTCAGATCAAGAGACCCAGTACTTC. It codes for CAISEVSDQETQYF.

The rearrangement links TRBV7-2 to TRBJ2-3; a possible D gene is TRBD2 (5 bases). This CDR3 spans 15 amino acids. V was shortened by 6 bases and J by 5 bases, with 18 bases between the two germline ends. Per the germline V gene, CDR1 is SGHTA and CDR2 is FQGNSA. This CDR3 reads CASSSRGGGGDTQYF. In nucleotides, the CDR3 is TGTGCCAGCAGTTCCCGAGGAGGAGGAGGAGATACGCAGTATTTT.

The J gene is TRBJ2-7, the V gene TRBV27, with TRBD1 matching 7 bases. The germline V gene has CDR1 MNHEY and CDR2 SMNVEV (reference sequence). The V gene end was trimmed by 6 bases and the J gene end by 0 bases; junction bases not matched to a gene: 2. The CDR3 totals 13 residues. CDR3 in amino acids: CASRGQNSYEQYF. As DNA, the CDR3 is TGTGCCAGCAGGGGACAGAACTCCTACGAGCAGTACTTC.

The rearrangement uses TRBV7-6 and TRBJ2-7; D perhaps matches TRBD2 (5 bases). V dropped 2 bases and J dropped 3 bases, with 8 bases sitting between them. The CDR3 length is 13 residues. In germline, CDR1 is SGHVS, CDR2 FNYEAQ. This CDR3 reads CASSLKLDYEQYF. The CDR3 coding sequence is TGTGCCAGCAGCTTAAAACTAGACTACGAGCAGTACTTC.

The V call is TRBV19, the J call TRBJ2-5; D may be TRBD1 (5 bases). The germline V and J ends were trimmed by 6 bases and 2 bases, with 10 bases remaining between them. Germline CDR1 and CDR2: LNHDA and SQIVND (reference sequence). This CDR3 contains 13 residues. The CDR3 loop is CASRVAGQETQYF. Written as DNA, the CDR3 is TGTGCCAGTAGGGTGGCAGGGCAAGAGACCCAGTACTTC.

The chain links TRBV5-6 to TRBJ2-1; no definite D call. CDR3 size: 13 residues. In germline, CDR1 is SGHDT, CDR2 YYEEEE. Trimming stripped 0 bases from V and 5 bases from J, with 6 bases between. The CDR3 here is CASSLVTDNEQFF. The CDR3 DNA is TGTGCCAGCAGCTTGGTGACTGACAATGAGCAGTTCTTC.